This T cell receptor beta chain originates from a study of human T cells and chemical hapten exposure. Broader study findings: With patch test score, the counts of PT1 expanded TCRs showed a positive correlation. After DPC sensitization, TCRs above 1 in 1000 frequency showed no change.

The study's library attached unique molecular identifiers to single cDNA molecules. TCRdb re-called the RACE reads with MiXCR, one entry per CDR3 protein. This sample has 180,000 or so distinct CDR3 sequences; under 25% occur once, and the top ten carry roughly 2.4%. Time point: patch test 3, about 24 weeks after DPC sensitization. Treatment: therapeutic diphenylcyclopropenone sensitization with weekly scalp DPC. Unfractionated whole blood served as the source for total RNA extraction. About this clonotype: Its antigen is as yet unknown.

Per the germline V gene, CDR1 is SQVTM and CDR2 is ANQGSEA. The CDR3 loop spans 15 amino acids. The V and J ends lost 7 bases and 0 bases respectively, with 16 bases between them. The sequencing here drew on whole blood, taken in connection with sensitization to the hapten diphenylcyclopropenone (DPC). This sequence was found in a woman aged 40 to 50 with alopecia areata. Some clones in this sample may be carry-over from other donors' samples. J is TRBJ2-1 and V is TRBV29-1; D possibly corresponds to TRBD2 (5 bases). Written as DNA, the CDR3 is TGCAGCGGGAAACTGACGGGGAGCTCCTACAATGAGCAGTTCTTC. This gives the protein CSGKLTGSSYNEQFF.